This TCR beta chain was recorded in a study of response to subunit inactivated influenza vaccine. Via MiXCR, TCRdb re-called the RT-PCR reads, giving one row per CDR3 protein. The sample lists approximately 170,000 distinct CDR3 sequences, about an eighth occurring once. There are a few counts of this clonotype. The CDR3 is 14 amino acids. Germline V CDR1 and CDR2: SEHNR, FQNEAQ (reference sequence). V gave up 0 bases and J gave up 0 bases, with 3 bases separating them. These data were also reused for a study on T cells expressing NK-cell markers. That report adds: 5'RACE template switching built TCR beta cDNA with unique molecular identifiers. Sequenced donors, eight in total, included seven who were HCMV-seropositive and one who was seronegative. Only alpha-beta TCR T cells were sorted in several experiments, using an anti-gamma-delta TCR antibody. Among CD8+ T cells from over 5 donors, dominant NKG2C+ clonotypes accounted for about 1.0-7.0%.

Sample: CD8+ T cells sorted from PBMCs, taken about 12 days after vaccination. The V and J genes are TRBV7-9 and TRBJ2-1; D ambiguous. This clonotype originated in a man in his forties or fifties who received an inactivated influenza vaccine. CDR3 amino acids: CASSLAHSYNEQFF. CDR3 nucleotide sequence: TGTGCCAGCAGCTTAGCGCACTCCTACAATGAGCAGTTCTTC.